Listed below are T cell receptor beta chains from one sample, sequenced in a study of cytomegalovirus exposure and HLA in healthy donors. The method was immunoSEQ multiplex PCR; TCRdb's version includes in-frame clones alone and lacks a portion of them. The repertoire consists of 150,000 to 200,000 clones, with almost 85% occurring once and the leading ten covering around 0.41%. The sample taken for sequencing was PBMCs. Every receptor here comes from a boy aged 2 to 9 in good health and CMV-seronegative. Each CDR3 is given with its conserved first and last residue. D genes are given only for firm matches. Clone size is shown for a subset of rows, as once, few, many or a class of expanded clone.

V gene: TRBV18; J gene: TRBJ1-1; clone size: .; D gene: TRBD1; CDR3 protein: CASSPPGTGGGTEAFF; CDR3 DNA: TGTGCCAGCTCACCGCCCGGGACAGGGGGGGGCACTGAAGCTTTCTTT
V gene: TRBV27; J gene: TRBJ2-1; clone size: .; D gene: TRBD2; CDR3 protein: CASRAGGSIYNEQFF; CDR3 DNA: TGTGCCAGCAGGGCGGGCGGGAGTATTTACAATGAGCAGTTCTTC
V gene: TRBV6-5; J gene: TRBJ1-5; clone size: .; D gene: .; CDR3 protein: CASSGASNQPQHF; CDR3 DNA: TGTGCCAGCAGTGGTGCCAGTAATCAGCCCCAGCATTTT
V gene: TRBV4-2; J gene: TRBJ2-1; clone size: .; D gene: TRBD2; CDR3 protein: CASSLLAGVFYNEQFF; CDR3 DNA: TGTGCCAGCAGCTTGCTAGCGGGAGTCTTCTACAATGAGCAGTTCTTC
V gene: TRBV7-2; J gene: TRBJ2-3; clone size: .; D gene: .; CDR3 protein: CASSLGLSTDTQYF; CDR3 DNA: TGTGCCAGCAGCTTAGGTCTGAGCACAGATACGCAGTATTTT
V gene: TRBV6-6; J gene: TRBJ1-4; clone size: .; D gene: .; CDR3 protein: CASSPTGATNEKLFF; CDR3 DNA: TGTGCCAGCAGCCCTACAGGCGCAACTAATGAAAAACTGTTTTTT
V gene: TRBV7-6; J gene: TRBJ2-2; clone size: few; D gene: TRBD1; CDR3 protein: CASSSKQGAGGELFF; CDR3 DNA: TGTGCCAGCAGCTCAAAACAGGGGGCGGGCGGGGAGCTGTTTTTT
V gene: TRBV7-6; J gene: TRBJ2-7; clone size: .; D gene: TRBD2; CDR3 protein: CASSLTRASGRGEQYF; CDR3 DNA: TGTGCCAGCAGCTTAACTCGGGCTAGCGGGAGAGGCGAGCAGTACTTC
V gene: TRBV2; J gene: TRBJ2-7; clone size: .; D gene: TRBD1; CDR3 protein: CAISGTGYEQYF; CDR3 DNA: TGTGCCATCTCCGGGACAGGCTACGAGCAGTACTTC
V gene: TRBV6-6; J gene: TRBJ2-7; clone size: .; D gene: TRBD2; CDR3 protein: CASSYSVGRAPYEQYF; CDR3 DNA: TGTGCCAGCAGTTACTCGGTCGGGAGGGCCCCCTACGAGCAGTACTTC
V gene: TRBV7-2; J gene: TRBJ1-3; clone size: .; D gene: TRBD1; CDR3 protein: CASSTPGQGRGNTIYF; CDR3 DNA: TGTGCCAGCAGCACCCCCGGACAGGGACGAGGAAACACCATATATTTT
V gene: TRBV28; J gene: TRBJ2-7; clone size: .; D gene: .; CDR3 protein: CASSLFSAYEQYF; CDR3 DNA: TGTGCCAGCAGTTTATTTAGCGCATACGAGCAGTACTTC
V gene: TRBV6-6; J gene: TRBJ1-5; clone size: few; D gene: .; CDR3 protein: CASSLDSNSNQPQHF; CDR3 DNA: TGTGCCAGCAGCCTCGACAGCAATAGCAATCAGCCCCAGCATTTT
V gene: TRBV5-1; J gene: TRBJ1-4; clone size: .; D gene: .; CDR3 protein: CASSGGRAGEEKLFF; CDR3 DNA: TGCGCCAGCAGTGGCGGACGGGCGGGGGAGGAAAAACTGTTTTTT
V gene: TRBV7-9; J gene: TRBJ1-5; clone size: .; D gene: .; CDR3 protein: CASSLGAAARVGQEPQHF; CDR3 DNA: TGTGCCAGCAGCTTAGGGGCGGCGGCCAGGGTCGGACAAGAGCCCCAGCATTTT
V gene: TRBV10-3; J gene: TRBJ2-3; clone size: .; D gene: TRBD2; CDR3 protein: CAISGLAGTSTDTQYF; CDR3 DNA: TGTGCCATCAGTGGACTAGCAGGAACTAGCACAGATACGCAGTATTTT
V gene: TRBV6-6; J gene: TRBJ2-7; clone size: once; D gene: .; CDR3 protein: CASSYGNRVSYEQYF; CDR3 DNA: TGTGCCAGCAGTTACGGGAACAGGGTCTCCTACGAGCAGTACTTC
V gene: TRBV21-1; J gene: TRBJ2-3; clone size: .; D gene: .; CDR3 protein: CASSKVGQGGGTDTQYF; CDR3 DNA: TGTGCCAGCAGCAAAGTAGGGCAGGGGGGAGGCACAGATACGCAGTATTTT
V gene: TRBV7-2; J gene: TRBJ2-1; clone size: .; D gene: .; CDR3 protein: CASSQGVGSSYNEQFF; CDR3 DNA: TGTGCCAGCAGCCAAGGGGTCGGGAGCTCCTACAATGAGCAGTTCTTC
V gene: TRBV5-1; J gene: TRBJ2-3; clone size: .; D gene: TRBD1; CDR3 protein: CASSATGGSTDTQYF; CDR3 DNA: TGCGCCAGCAGCGCTACAGGGGGAAGCACAGATACGCAGTATTTT
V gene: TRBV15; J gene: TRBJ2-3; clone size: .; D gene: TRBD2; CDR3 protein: CATSRGAGLAGFTDTQYF; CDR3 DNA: TGTGCCACCAGCAGAGGGGCCGGACTAGCGGGCTTCACAGATACGCAGTATTTT
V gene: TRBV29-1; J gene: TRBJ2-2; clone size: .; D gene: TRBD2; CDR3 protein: CSVYLAVNTGELFF; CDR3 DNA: TGCAGCGTTTACCTAGCGGTAAACACCGGGGAGCTGTTTTTT
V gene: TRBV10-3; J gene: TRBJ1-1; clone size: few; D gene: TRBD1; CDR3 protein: CAISSGQGGDTEAFF; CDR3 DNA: TGTGCCATCAGTTCTGGACAGGGTGGTGACACTGAAGCTTTCTTT
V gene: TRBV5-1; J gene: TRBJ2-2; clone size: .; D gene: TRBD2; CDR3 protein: CASKLAEGGTGELFF; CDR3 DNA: TGCGCCAGCAAACTAGCGGAGGGGGGCACCGGGGAGCTGTTTTTT
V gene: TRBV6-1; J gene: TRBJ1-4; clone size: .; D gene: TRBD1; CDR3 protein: CASSEQSTGPTKKLFF; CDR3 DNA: TGTGCCAGCAGTGAACAATCGACAGGGCCGACGAAAAAACTGTTTTTT
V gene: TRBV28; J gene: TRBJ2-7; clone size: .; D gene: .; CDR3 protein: CASNMSGDRYFGQYF; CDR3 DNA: TGTGCCAGCAATATGTCAGGGGATAGATATTTCGGGCAGTACTTC
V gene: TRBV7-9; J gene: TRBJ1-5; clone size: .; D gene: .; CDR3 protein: CASSPGLGNQPQHF; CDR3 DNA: TGTGCCAGCAGCCCAGGGCTAGGCAATCAGCCCCAGCATTTT
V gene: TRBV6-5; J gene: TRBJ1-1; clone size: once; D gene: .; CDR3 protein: CASSPLSRPWGAFF; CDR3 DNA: TGTGCCAGCAGCCCACTCTCGAGGCCTTGGGGCGCTTTCTTT
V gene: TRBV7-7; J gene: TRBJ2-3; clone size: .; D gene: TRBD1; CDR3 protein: CASSLQGGRGDTQYF; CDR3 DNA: TGTGCCAGCAGCTTACAAGGGGGCAGGGGGGATACGCAGTATTTT
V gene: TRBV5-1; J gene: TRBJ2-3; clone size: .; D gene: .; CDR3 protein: CASSLGQGQGDTQYF; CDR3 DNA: TGCGCCAGCAGCTTGGGGCAGGGTCAAGGGGATACGCAGTATTTT